What follows are 24 T cell receptor beta chains derived from one specimen sequenced in a study of cytomegalovirus exposure and HLA in healthy donors. PCR used 60 Vbeta primers and 13 Jbeta primers. TCRdb's table, derived via immunoSEQ multiplex PCR, lists solely in-frame clones and lacks some. The sample comprises more than 110,000 clones, 75% to 85% of which are singletons, and about 2.2% rests with the top ten. The sequencing sample was made of PBMCs. The receptors come from a man aged 50-60 years in good health and CMV-seronegative.

CDR3 region: CASSFDPGGKNIQYF. For the CDR3, the DNA is TGTGCCAGCAGTTTCGACCCGGGGGGCAAAAACATTCAGTACTTC. The chain has TRBV27 and TRBJ2-4, with 7 positions matching TRBD2. Germline trimming cut 3 bases from V and 3 bases from J; bases unmatched to any gene: 5. CDR1 is MNHEY and CDR2 is SMNVEV in the germline V gene (reference sequence). The CDR3 covers 15 residues.

The V and J genes are TRBV6-6 and TRBJ1-1; TRBD1 matches 7 bases. CDR1 and CDR2 from the germline V gene are MNHNY and SVGAGI (reference sequence). After removal of 6 bases from V and 3 bases from J, the junction contained 13 bases not matched to a gene. The CDR3 runs 16 residues. Here the CDR3 DNA reads TGTGCCAGCAGGTCAACACTGACAGGGCCCCACACTGAAGCTTTCTTT. Protein: CASRSTLTGPHTEAFF.

This chain joins TRBV9 and TRBJ2-5; 7 bases are shared with TRBD1. This CDR3 comprises 16 residues. Looked up from germline, CDR1 is SGDLS and CDR2 is YYNGEE. V dropped 3 bases and J dropped 1; count of bases not matched to a gene: 9. The CDR3 nucleotides are TGTGCCAGCAGCGCCCAAGGGCGACAGGGCCAAGAGACCCAGTACTTC. This gives the protein CASSAQGRQGQETQYF.

This clone was counted only a few times. V is TRBV12-5 and J is TRBJ1-5, with D perhaps matching TRBD1 (5 bases). The CDR3 is 13 amino acids. Trimming cost V 6 bases and J 4 bases, with 10 bases left between them. Germline V gene data show CDR1 as LGHNT and CDR2 as FRNRAP. The CDR3 DNA sequence: TGTGCTAGTGGGTATTCAGGGAATCAGCCCCAGCATTTT. The encoded protein is CASGYSGNQPQHF.

The chain has TRBV19 and TRBJ2-5, with TRBD2 identical over 15 bases. The CDR3 totals 16 residues. Losses at the gene ends were 5 bases for V and 2 bases for J; bases not matched to a gene: 3. Germline CDR1 and CDR2: LNHDA and SQIVND (reference sequence). The CDR3 nucleotides read TGTGCCAGTAGTCCCGGGACTAGCGGGAGGCAAGAGACCCAGTACTTC. This translates into CASSPGTSGRQETQYF.

This clone was found once. The V and J genes are TRBV30 and TRBJ2-5, with D tentatively TRBD1 (5 bases). With 5 bases removed from V and 1 base from J, the gap between germline ends came to 14 bases. Looked up from germline, CDR1 is GTSNPN and CDR2 is SVGIG (reference sequence). CDR3 size: 14 residues. The CDR3 DNA is TGTGCCTGGCAGCGAACGACAGTCCAAGAGACCCAGTACTTC. Translating gives CAWQRTTVQETQYF.

J is TRBJ2-1 and V is TRBV21-1; TRBD1 is the table's D call and was not checked against the DNA. TRBV21-1 has pseudogene status. There are 19 residues in the CDR3. The CDR3, as DNA: TGTGCCAGCAGCCCGACGGGACACTCAACGCTTATCTCCTACAATGAGCAGTTCTTC. Translating gives CASSPTGHSTLISYNEQFF.

V is TRBV7-9 and J is TRBJ1-2, with D tentatively TRBD1 (5 bases). V lost 7 bases, J lost 7 bases, and 19 bases lay in between. This CDR3 has 14 amino acids. Germline values: CDR1 SEHNR, CDR2 FQNEAQ (reference sequence). CDR3 sequence (DNA): TGTGCCAGCAACGAACAGGCCAGTGTTGGTGGCTACACCTTC. Its protein is CASNEQASVGGYTF.

This rearrangement joins TRBV5-1 to TRBJ1-1; D unresolved. This CDR3 has 13 residues. The germline V gene encodes CDR1 SGHRS and CDR2 YFSETQ. V was pared by 6 bases and J by 0 bases, with 9 bases between. The CDR3 reads CASKEGMNTEAFF. The CDR3 region has the DNA TGCGCCAGCAAGGAGGGTATGAACACTGAAGCTTTCTTT.

Notes on this clone: Other nucleotide sequences from this sample produce the same CDR3. V usage is TRBV7-9 and J usage is TRBJ1-1, with D possibly being TRBD1 (6 bases). The CDR3 spans 14 residues. Germline-derived CDR1 and CDR2 are SEHNR and FQNEAQ (reference sequence). V dropped 6 bases and J dropped 3 bases, with 14 bases sitting between them. The CDR3 spells CASSLRGADTEAFF. The DNA for the CDR3 is TGTGCCAGCAGTTTACGGGGGGCTGACACTGAAGCTTTCTTT.

The chain has TRBV18 and TRBJ1-3, with 8 nucleotides matching TRBD1. The CDR3 is made up of 18 amino acids. The ends lost 2 bases at V and 0 bases at J; junction bases unmatched: 9. Looked up from germline, CDR1 is KGHSH and CDR2 is LQKENI. The CDR3 region is CASSPFTGGPLSGNTIYF. The DNA for the CDR3 is TGTGCCAGCTCACCATTTACAGGGGGTCCCCTCTCTGGAAACACCATATATTTT.

The table lists this clone with a few counts. The V and J genes are TRBV19 and TRBJ1-2; a possible D gene is TRBD1 (5 bases). Looked up from germline, CDR1 is LNHDA and CDR2 is SQIVND (reference sequence). Deletions cut 1 base from V and 4 bases from J, with 10 bases between. The CDR3 is made up of 14 amino acids. The CDR3 is CASSIGRDLYGYTF. The CDR3 nucleotides are TGTGCCAGTAGTATAGGGAGGGACCTCTATGGCTACACCTTC.

V is TRBV13 and J is TRBJ2-7; 10 bases are a match to TRBD1. The CDR3 consists of 14 residues. Germline V gene lookup returns CDR1 PRHDT and CDR2 FYEKMQ (reference sequence). V lost 4 bases and J lost 3; bases outside the gene matches: 3. CDR3 nucleotide sequence: TGTGCCAGCAGCTCGGACAGGGGGAACTACGAGCAGTACTTC. It specifies CASSSDRGNYEQYF.

The chain combines TRBV7-6 with TRBJ1-2, with D possibly TRBD1 on 6 matching bases. V lost 5 bases and J 0 bases, leaving 13 bases between the germline ends. The CDR3 consists of 15 residues. CDR1 is SGHVS, CDR2 FNYEAQ, per germline. The CDR3 DNA is TGTGCCAGCAGCCCTTGGACAGACCCTAACTATGGCTACACCTTC. Encoded protein: CASSPWTDPNYGYTF.

The V gene is TRBV19, the J gene TRBJ1-1; D perhaps matches TRBD1 (5 bases). The CDR3 covers 12 residues. V lost 6 bases and J lost 1, with 6 bases in between. CDR1 is LNHDA and CDR2 is SQIVND in the germline V gene (reference sequence). CDR3 amino acids: CASRGQNTEAFF. DNA of the CDR3: TGTGCCAGTAGAGGACAGAACACTGAAGCTTTCTTT.

This clone was recorded only once. This CDR3 reads CASSSLDRANYGYTF. The CDR3 DNA sequence: TGTGCCAGCAGCAGCCTAGACAGGGCTAACTATGGCTACACCTTC. The chain uses TRBV7-2 and TRBJ1-2; 7 bases are a match to TRBD1. The CDR3 has 15 residues. Germline loops: CDR1 SGHTA, CDR2 FQGNSA. Losses at the gene ends were 5 bases for V and 0 bases for J; bases not matched to a gene: 6.

The chain employs TRBV5-4 and TRBJ2-7, with 8 bases identical to TRBD2. CDR1 is SGHNT and CDR2 is YYREEE in the germline V gene (reference sequence). The V gene end was trimmed by 0 bases and the J gene end by 3 bases; junction bases not matched to a gene: 5. The CDR3 has 15 residues. This CDR3 is CASSLEGGGIYEQYF. Here the CDR3 DNA reads TGTGCCAGCAGCTTGGAGGGCGGGGGGATCTACGAGCAGTACTTC.

This sequence joins TRBV29-1 and TRBJ2-2; 13 nucleotides line up with TRBD2. CDR1 and CDR2 from the germline V gene are SQVTM and ANQGSEA. The V gene end was trimmed by 7 bases and the J gene end by 7 bases; junction bases not matched to a gene: 9. The CDR3 covers 15 residues. CDR3 in DNA: TGCAGCGCCCGGACTAGCGGGGGTTTCGGCGGGGAGCTGTTTTTT. Translated, it gives CSARTSGGFGGELFF.

This sequence joins TRBV11-3 and TRBJ2-7, with D possibly matching TRBD1 (6 bases). The germline V gene has CDR1 SGHNT and CDR2 YENEEA. Trimming shortened V by 1 base and J by 1 base, and 8 bases separated the two germline ends. The CDR3 has 14 residues. The CDR3 protein is CASSLGDKSYEQYF. The DNA for the CDR3 is TGTGCCAGCAGCTTAGGGGACAAATCCTACGAGCAGTACTTC.

The chain links TRBV5-4 to TRBJ1-4, with 7 bases that match TRBD1. The V segment lost 4 bases and the J segment 3 bases; nucleotides outside the gene matches: 12. CDR3 length: 17 residues. Germline V gives CDR1 SGHNT, CDR2 YYREEE (reference sequence). As DNA, the CDR3 is TGTGCCAGCAGCCCTGGACAGGAAGTCACGTCTAATGAAAAACTGTTTTTT. Its protein is CASSPGQEVTSNEKLFF.

The gene calls are TRBV4-1 and TRBJ2-1; 8 bases align to TRBD1. The V segment lost 3 bases and the J segment 6 bases; nucleotides outside the gene matches: 7. The germline gives CDR1 MGHRA, CDR2 YSYEKL. The CDR3 is 15 residues long. CDR3 in DNA: TGCGCCAGCAGCCAGGGCAGGGGGCCGGTCAATGAGCAGTTCTTC. This codes for CASSQGRGPVNEQFF.

This chain uses TRBV2 with TRBJ2-3, with 13 bases aligning to TRBD2. V was clipped by 5 bases and J by 0 bases; unmatched bases: 8. Looked up from germline, CDR1 is SNHLY and CDR2 is FYNNEI. The CDR3 totals 18 residues. The CDR3 spells CASSRGLAGDKSTDTQYF. For the CDR3, the DNA is TGTGCCAGCAGTCGAGGACTAGCGGGGGACAAAAGCACAGATACGCAGTATTTT.

Here the CDR3 DNA reads TGTGCCAGCAGCCGGTTAGCCGGGACAGGGAGCACAGATACGCAGTATTTT. Residues: CASSRLAGTGSTDTQYF. The V call is TRBV4-2, the J call TRBJ2-3; 9 bases align to TRBD1. This CDR3 spans 17 amino acids. V gave up 4 bases and J gave up 0 bases; unmatched junction bases: 8. The germline CDR1 and CDR2 sequences are LGHNA and YNFKEQ.

The J gene is TRBJ2-3, the V gene TRBV5-6, with D possibly being TRBD1 (6 bases). V dropped 4 bases and J dropped 4 bases, with 19 bases sitting between them. The CDR3 runs 16 residues. From germline, CDR1 is SGHDT and CDR2 YYEEEE. The chain's CDR3 is CASSLKNRVKADTQYF. As DNA, the CDR3 is TGTGCCAGCAGCCTGAAAAACAGGGTTAAGGCAGATACGCAGTATTTT. The full variable domain, its missing parts supplied by reference TRBV5-6 and TRBJ2-3, is DAGVTQSPTHLIKTRGQQVTLRCSPKSGHDTVSWYQQALGQGPQFIFQYYEEEERQRGNFPDRFSGHQFPNYSSELNVNALLLGDSALYLCASSLKNRVKADTQYFGPGTRLTVL.